This T cell receptor (beta chain) comes out of a study of control samples from healthy donors and cancer patients. CDR1 is LNHNV, CDR2 YYDKDF, per germline (reference sequence). The CDR3 has 12 residues. Points on this clone: Relative to the germline gene, one junction end is altered; a read error may explain this.

Clones were read by immunoSEQ multiplex PCR, and TCRdb kept only the in-frame ones, dropping some. Among some 87,000 clones listed, roughly 88% were seen once. The chain employs TRBV15 and TRBJ2-5; no definite D call. The clonotype comes from a man in his 60s with head and neck cancer. Sequencing was performed on PBMCs. CDR3 sequence: CATSREWTDSHF. CDR3 DNA sequence: TGTGCCACCAGCAGAGAGTGGACGGATAGTCACTTC.